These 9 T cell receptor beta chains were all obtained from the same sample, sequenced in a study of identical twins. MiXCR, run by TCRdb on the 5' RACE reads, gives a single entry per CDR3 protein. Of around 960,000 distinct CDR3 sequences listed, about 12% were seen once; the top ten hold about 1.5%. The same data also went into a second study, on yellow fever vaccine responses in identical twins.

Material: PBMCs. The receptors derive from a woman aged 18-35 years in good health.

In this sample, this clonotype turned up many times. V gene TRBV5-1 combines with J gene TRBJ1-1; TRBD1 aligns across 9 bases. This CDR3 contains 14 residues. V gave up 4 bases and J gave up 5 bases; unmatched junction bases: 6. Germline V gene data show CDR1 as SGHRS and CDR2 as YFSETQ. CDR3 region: CASSPGQGFTEAFF. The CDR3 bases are TGCGCCAGCAGCCCGGGACAGGGCTTTACTGAAGCTTTCTTT.

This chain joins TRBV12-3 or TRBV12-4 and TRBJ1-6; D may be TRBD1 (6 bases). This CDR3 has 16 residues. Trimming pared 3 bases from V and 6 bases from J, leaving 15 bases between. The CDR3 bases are TGTGCCAGCAGTTTTATCGCCAGGGACACTAATTCACCCCTCCACTTT. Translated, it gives CASSFIARDTNSPLHF.

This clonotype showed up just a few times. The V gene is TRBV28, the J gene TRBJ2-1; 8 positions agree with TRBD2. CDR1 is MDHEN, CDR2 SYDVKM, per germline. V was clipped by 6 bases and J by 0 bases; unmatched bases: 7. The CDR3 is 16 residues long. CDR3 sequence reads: CASRESGGSSYNEQFF. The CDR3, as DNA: TGTGCCAGCAGGGAAAGCGGGGGAAGCTCCTACAATGAGCAGTTCTTC.

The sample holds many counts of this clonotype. CDR3 nucleotides: TGTGCCAGCAGCTTGGGAGGTTTCTCCTACAATGAGCAGTTCTTC. Its translation: CASSLGGFSYNEQFF. V and J are TRBV5-8 and TRBJ2-1; the D is unclear. Germline assignment: CDR1 SGHTS and CDR2 YDEGEE. The V gene lost 0 bases and the J gene lost 0 bases, with 7 bases spanning the gap. The CDR3 has 15 residues.

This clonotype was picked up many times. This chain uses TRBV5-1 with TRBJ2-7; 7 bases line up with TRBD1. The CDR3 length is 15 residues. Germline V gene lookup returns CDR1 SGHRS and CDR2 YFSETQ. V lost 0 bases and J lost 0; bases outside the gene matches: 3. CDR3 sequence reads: CASSLDRDSSYEQYF. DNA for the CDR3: TGCGCCAGCAGCTTGGACCGGGACAGCTCCTACGAGCAGTACTTC.

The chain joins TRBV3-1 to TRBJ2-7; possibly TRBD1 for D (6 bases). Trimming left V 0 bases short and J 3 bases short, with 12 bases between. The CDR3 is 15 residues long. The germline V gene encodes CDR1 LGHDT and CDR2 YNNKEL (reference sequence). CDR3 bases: TGTGCCAGCAGCCAAGATCCAACAGGGCTCTACGAGCAGTACGTC. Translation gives CASSQDPTGLYEQYV.

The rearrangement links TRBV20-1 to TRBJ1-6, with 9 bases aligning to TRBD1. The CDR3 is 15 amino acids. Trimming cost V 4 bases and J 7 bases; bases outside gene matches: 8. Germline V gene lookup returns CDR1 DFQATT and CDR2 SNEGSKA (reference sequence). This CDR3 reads CSANRTGAKNSPLHF. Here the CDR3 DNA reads TGCAGTGCTAACCGGACAGGGGCCAAGAATTCACCCCTCCACTTT.

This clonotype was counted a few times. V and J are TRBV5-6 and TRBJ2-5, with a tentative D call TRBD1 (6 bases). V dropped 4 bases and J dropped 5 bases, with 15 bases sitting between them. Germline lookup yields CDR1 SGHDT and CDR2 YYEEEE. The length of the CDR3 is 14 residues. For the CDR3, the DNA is TGTGCCAGCAGCCCTCCTCTCCAGGGGGAGACCCAGTACTTC. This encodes CASSPPLQGETQYF.

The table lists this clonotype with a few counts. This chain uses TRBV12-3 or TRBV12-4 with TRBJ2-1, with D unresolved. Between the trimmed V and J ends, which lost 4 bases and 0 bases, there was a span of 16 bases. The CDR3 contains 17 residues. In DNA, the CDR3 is TGTGCCAGCAGTTCCCCGCGCCGGGTTTCCTCCTACAATGAGCAGTTCTTC. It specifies CASSSPRRVSSYNEQFF.